This T cell receptor (beta chain) emerged from a study of T cells in Graves' hyperthyroidism and ophthalmopathy. Patients between 18 and 65 years old had hyperthyroidism, newly diagnosed and lasting under 2 months. There were TCR beta CDR3 regions amplified from RNA transcripts. A first-round RT-PCR of the TCR CDR3 used the HTBI primer set. Via MiXCR, TCRdb re-called the multiplex PCR reads, giving one row per CDR3 protein. The sample contains 700,000 to 950,000 distinct CDR3 sequences, roughly 32% of which appear only once. CDR1 SEHNR and CDR2 FQNEAQ come from the germline V gene (reference sequence). V lost 0 bases to trimming and J lost 7 bases, with 12 bases between them. There are 14 residues in the CDR3.

This TCR was recovered from a woman in her thirties or forties with Graves' hyperthyroidism. The sample comprised blood. The chain recombines TRBV7-9 with TRBJ1-2; D remains unclear. This chain's CDR3 is CASSLAVGESGYTF. CDR3 bases: TGTGCCAGCAGCTTAGCCGTGGGAGAAAGTGGCTACACCTTC.